A single sample is the source of the 9 T cell receptor beta chains below, sequenced in a study of breast tumors, draining lymph nodes, adjacent tissues. Using its own MiXCR run on the multiplex PCR reads, TCRdb lists one record per CDR3 protein. The table includes about 47,000 distinct CDR3 sequences, 20% to 25% detected once. The sequenced sample consisted of breast tumor tissue. The receptors were gathered from a female donor with breast cancer. Some clones in this sample may be carry-over from other donors' samples.

This clonotype was detected ten times or more. The rearrangement joins TRBV9 to TRBJ2-3; D tentatively fits TRBD1 or TRBD2 (5 bases each). Germline V gene data show CDR1 as SGDLS and CDR2 as YYNGEE. This CDR3 is 13 amino acids long. V dropped 2 bases and J dropped 4 bases, with 8 bases sitting between them. DNA for the CDR3: TGTGCCAGCAGCGTGAGAGGGGCAGATACGCAGTATTTT. It encodes CASSVRGADTQYF. Full variable domain (rest looked up from reference TRBV9 and TRBJ2-3): DSGVTQTPKHLITATGQRVTLRCSPRSGDLSVYWYQQSLDQGLQFLIQYYNGEERAKGNILERFSAQQFPDLHSELNLSSLELGDSALYFCASSVRGADTQYFGPGTRLTVL.

In its sample, this clonotype was seen many times. The chain joins TRBV2 to TRBJ2-7; 12 nucleotides align to TRBD2. With 6 bases clipped from V and 4 bases from J, the junction kept 1 base outside the gene matches. Germline-derived CDR1 and CDR2 are SNHLY and FYNNEI. The CDR3 runs 13 residues. The CDR3 region is CASSGLAGYEQYF. The CDR3 region has the DNA TGTGCCAGCAGCGGACTAGCGGGGTACGAGCAGTACTTC.

This sequence joins TRBV5-5 and TRBJ1-1; D gene ambiguous. Trimming pared 2 bases from V and 5 bases from J, leaving 10 bases between. Germline lookup yields CDR1 SGHKS and CDR2 YYEKEE (reference sequence). The CDR3 spans 13 residues. The CDR3: CASSFDRGTEAFF. CDR3 bases: TGTGCCAGCAGCTTTGATCGGGGTACTGAAGCTTTCTTT.

This clonotype was observed at least ten times. This rearrangement joins TRBV20-1 to TRBJ2-5; 9 bases are a match to TRBD1. The CDR3 is 15 amino acids. Germline CDR1 reads DFQATT; CDR2 reads SNEGSKA (reference sequence). Losses at the gene ends were 6 bases for V and 4 bases for J; bases not matched to a gene: 12. The CDR3, as DNA: TGCAGTGCAGGCTCTCCACAGGGGGCGGGAGAGACCCAGTACTTC. Translated: CSAGSPQGAGETQYF.

This clonotype has at least ten counts. This chain connects TRBV9 to TRBJ2-7; 10 bases align to TRBD1. The germline CDR1 and CDR2 sequences are SGDLS and YYNGEE. J was trimmed by 1 base and V by 2 bases; bases with no gene match: 3. The CDR3 contains 15 residues. The CDR3 loop is CASSVGDRGSYEQYF. The CDR3 DNA is TGTGCCAGCAGCGTCGGGGACAGGGGTTCCTACGAGCAGTACTTC.

About this clonotype: A much larger clone differs by one base, so this may be a read error. This chain links TRBV27 with TRBJ2-7; D may be TRBD1 (5 bases). The ends were cut back, 6 bases at V and 3 bases at J, with 15 bases in the middle. Germline V gene lookup returns CDR1 MNHEY and CDR2 SMNVEV (reference sequence). CDR3 length equals 14 residues. The DNA of the CDR3 is TGTGCCAGCAGGTCGACAGAGGCTGTCTACGAGCAGTACTTC. It specifies CASRSTEAVYEQYF.

This clonotype occurred a few times. The gene calls are TRBV16 and TRBJ2-6, with unresolved D. V was shortened by 0 bases and J by 9 bases, with 3 bases between the two germline ends. Germline CDR1 and CDR2: KGHSY and FQNENV. This CDR3 has 12 residues. CDR3 amino acids: CASSQSFNVLTF. CDR3 DNA: TGTGCCAGCAGCCAATCCTTCAACGTCCTGACTTTC.

The V gene is TRBV9, the J gene TRBJ2-3; D assignment may be TRBD1 or TRBD2 (7 bases each). Trimming took 4 bases from V and 0 from J, leaving 15 bases between them. In germline, CDR1 is SGDLS, CDR2 YYNGEE. CDR3 length: 16 amino acids. DNA of the CDR3: TGTGCCAGCAGCCAGGGGGGGGCTACTAGCACAGATACGCAGTATTTT. As protein: CASSQGGATSTDTQYF.

This clonotype occurred many times. The V and J genes are TRBV7-8 and TRBJ1-5, with D tentatively TRBD1 (5 bases). V was trimmed by 6 bases and J by 3 bases, leaving 15 bases between them. The CDR3 loop spans 15 amino acids. Per the germline V gene, CDR1 is SGHVS and CDR2 is FQNEAQ. In nucleotides, the CDR3 is TGTGCCAGCAGACTAACCGAGGGGATCAATCAGCCCCAGCATTTT. Its protein product is CASRLTEGINQPQHF.